Following are 3 T cell receptor beta chains from one sample sequenced in a study of CD8 T cells in Susac syndrome. The authors reverse transcribed roughly 0.45 to 1 ug RNA with random hexamers. Using its own MiXCR run on the immunoSEQ multiplex PCR reads, TCRdb lists one record per CDR3 protein. The sample holds about 190,000 distinct CDR3 sequences, approximately 95% seen once. The specimen sequenced was CD8+ T cells from PBMCs. The receptors were gathered from a human donor with Susac syndrome.

This chain links TRBV6-2 or TRBV6-3 with TRBJ2-1; D call uncertain. V was shortened by 0 bases and J by 2 bases, with 5 bases between the two germline ends. Germline lookup yields CDR1 MNHEY and CDR2 SVGEGT. This CDR3 contains 14 residues. The DNA of the CDR3 is TGTGCCAGCAGTTACTCGCTAGCCTACAATGAGCAGTTCTTC. Amino acids: CASSYSLAYNEQFF.

J is TRBJ1-2 and V is TRBV5-4, with TRBD1 as a possible D gene (5 bases). V was clipped by 1 base and J by 6 bases, with 10 bases between them. The CDR3 runs to 13 residues. The germline V gene encodes CDR1 SGHNT and CDR2 YYREEE (reference sequence). CDR3 sequence reads: CASSLRGIHGYTF. The CDR3, as DNA: TGTGCCAGCAGCTTGCGGGGGATCCATGGCTACACCTTC.

The chain has TRBV5-1 and TRBJ2-7, with 11 bases fitting TRBD2. The V segment lost 0 bases and the J segment 3 bases; nucleotides outside the gene matches: 2. This CDR3 has 15 amino acids. Germline V gene lookup returns CDR1 SGHRS and CDR2 YFSETQ. CDR3: CASSLDTSGSYEQYF. CDR3 nucleotide sequence: TGCGCCAGCAGCTTGGATACTAGCGGGAGCTACGAGCAGTACTTC.